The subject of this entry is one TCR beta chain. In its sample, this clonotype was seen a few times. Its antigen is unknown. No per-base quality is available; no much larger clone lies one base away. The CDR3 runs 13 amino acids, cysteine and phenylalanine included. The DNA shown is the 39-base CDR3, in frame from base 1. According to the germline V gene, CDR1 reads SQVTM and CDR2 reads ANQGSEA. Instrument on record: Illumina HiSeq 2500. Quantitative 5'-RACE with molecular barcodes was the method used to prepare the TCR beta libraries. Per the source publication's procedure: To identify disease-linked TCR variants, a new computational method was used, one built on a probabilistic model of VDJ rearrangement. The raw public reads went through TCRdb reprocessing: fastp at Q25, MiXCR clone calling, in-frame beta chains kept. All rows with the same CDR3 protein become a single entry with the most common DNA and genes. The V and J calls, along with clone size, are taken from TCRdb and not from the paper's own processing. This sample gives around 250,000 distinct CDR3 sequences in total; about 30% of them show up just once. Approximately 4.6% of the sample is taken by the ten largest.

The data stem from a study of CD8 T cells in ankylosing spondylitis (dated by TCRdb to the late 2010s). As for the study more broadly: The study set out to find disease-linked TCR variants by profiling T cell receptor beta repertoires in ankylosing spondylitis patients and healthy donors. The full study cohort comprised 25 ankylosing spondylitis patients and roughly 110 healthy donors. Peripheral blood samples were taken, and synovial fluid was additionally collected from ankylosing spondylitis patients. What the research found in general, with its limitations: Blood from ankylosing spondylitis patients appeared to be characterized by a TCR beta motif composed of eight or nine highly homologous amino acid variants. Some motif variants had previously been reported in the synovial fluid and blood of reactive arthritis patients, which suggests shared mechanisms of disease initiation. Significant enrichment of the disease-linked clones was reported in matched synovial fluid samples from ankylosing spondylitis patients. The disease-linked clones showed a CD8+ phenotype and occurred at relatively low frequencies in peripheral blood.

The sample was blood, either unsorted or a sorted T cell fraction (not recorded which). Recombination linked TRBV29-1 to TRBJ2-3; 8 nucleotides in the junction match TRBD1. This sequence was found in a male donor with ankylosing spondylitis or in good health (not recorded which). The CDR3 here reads CTTTGDGTDTQYF. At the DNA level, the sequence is TGCACCACGACAGGGGATGGCACAGATACGCAGTATTTT.